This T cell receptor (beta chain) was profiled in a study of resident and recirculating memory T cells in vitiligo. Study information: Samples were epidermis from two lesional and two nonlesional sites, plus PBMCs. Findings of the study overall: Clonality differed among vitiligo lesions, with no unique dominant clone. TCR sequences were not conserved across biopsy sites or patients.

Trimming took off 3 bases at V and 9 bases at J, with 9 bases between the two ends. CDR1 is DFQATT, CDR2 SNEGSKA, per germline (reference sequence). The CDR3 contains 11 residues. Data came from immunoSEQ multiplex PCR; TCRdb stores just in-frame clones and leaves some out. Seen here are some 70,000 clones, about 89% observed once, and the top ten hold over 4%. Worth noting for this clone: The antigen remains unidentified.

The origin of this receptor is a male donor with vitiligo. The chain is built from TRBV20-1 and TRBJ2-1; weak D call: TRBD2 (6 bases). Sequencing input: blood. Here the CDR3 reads CSARKGLEQFF. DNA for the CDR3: TGCAGTGCTAGGAAGGGACTTGAGCAGTTCTTC.